The next 10 T cell receptor beta chains were all read from a single sample in a study of blood T cell repertoires in COVID-19. The data were produced by immunoSEQ multiplex PCR, yet TCRdb's version contains in-frame clones alone and is incomplete. The sample lists more than 300,000 clones, about 90% seen once, with around 6% in the top ten. Sequencing input: PBMCs or T cells enriched from blood (not recorded which). The origin of the receptors is a woman aged 25-40 years who had recovered from COVID-19.

V usage is TRBV2 and J usage is TRBJ1-1, with 10 positions matching TRBD1. V shed 8 bases, J shed 5 bases, and the junction held 8 bases outside the gene matches. This CDR3 has 14 amino acids. CDR1 is SNHLY and CDR2 is FYNNEI in the germline V gene. Here the CDR3 DNA reads TGTGCCAGCTCCCAGGACAGGGGGATTACTGAAGCTTTCTTT. It codes for CASSQDRGITEAFF.

The chain couples TRBV21-1 to TRBJ1-1; the table's D gene call, TRBD1, was not cross checked with the DNA. TRBV21-1 is a pseudogene. The CDR3 runs to 13 residues. Here the CDR3 DNA reads TGTGCCAGCAGCACCACCAGATCCACTGAAGCTTTCTTT. This encodes CASSTTRSTEAFF.

This chain links TRBV18 with TRBJ2-7; tentatively, D is TRBD2 (5 bases). The length of the CDR3 is 15 residues. The germline gives CDR1 KGHSH, CDR2 LQKENI. The V end was cut by 3 bases, the J end by 0 bases, with 12 bases between. The CDR3 region has the DNA TGTGCCAGCTCACCTTACCAGGAGGCCTCCTACGAGCAGTACTTC. Its protein product is CASSPYQEASYEQYF.

The chain is built from TRBV14 and TRBJ2-7, with a tentative D call TRBD1 (5 bases). This CDR3 spans 13 amino acids. Germline CDR1 reads SGHDN; CDR2 reads FVKESK. Deletions cut 6 bases from V and 6 bases from J, with 15 bases between. This CDR3 reads CASSRSGLPEQYF. In nucleotides, the CDR3 is TGTGCCAGCAGTCGTTCAGGGTTACCCGAGCAGTACTTC.

This chain uses TRBV4-1 with TRBJ1-2, with 7 bases that match TRBD1. V gave up 2 bases and J gave up 4 bases; unmatched junction bases: 1. Germline V CDR1 and CDR2: MGHRA, YSYEKL. CDR3 length equals 13 residues. CDR3 DNA sequence: TGCGCCAGCAGCCAAACAGGGGCCTATGGCTACACCTTC. The encoded protein is CASSQTGAYGYTF.

The chain is built from TRBV7-8 and TRBJ1-2; 9 nucleotides line up with TRBD1. With 1 base clipped from V and 2 bases from J, the junction kept 5 bases outside the gene matches. Germline CDR1 reads SGHVS; CDR2 reads FQNEAQ. The CDR3 runs to 16 residues. CDR3 coding DNA: TGTGCCAGCAGCTTAGGTTTCGGGACAGGGAACTATGGCTACACCTTC. Its translation: CASSLGFGTGNYGYTF.

J is TRBJ1-1 and V is TRBV29-1; no firm D call. V was clipped by 5 bases and J by 5 bases, with 9 bases between them. CDR3 length: 11 residues. CDR1 is SQVTM and CDR2 is ANQGSEA in the germline V gene. DNA for the CDR3: TGCAGCGTTCCCCGAGGGACTGAAGCTTTCTTT. Protein: CSVPRGTEAFF. Based on the CDR3 plus reference TRBV29-1 and TRBJ1-1, the full variable domain is SAVISQKPSRDICQRGTSLTIQCQVDSQVTMMFWYRQQPGQSLTLIATANQGSEATYESGFVIDKFPISRPNLTFSTLTVSNMSPEDSSIYLCSVPRGTEAFFGQGTRLTVV.

This sequence joins TRBV9 and TRBJ1-6; possible D gene TRBD1, 6 bases. Germline V CDR1 and CDR2: SGDLS, YYNGEE. This CDR3 has 15 amino acids. V gave up 4 bases and J gave up 7 bases, with 15 bases separating them. Written as DNA, the CDR3 is TGTGCCAGCAGCTCCCGGACAGCATCGAATTCACCCCTCCACTTT. It encodes CASSSRTASNSPLHF.

A single count supports this clone. The chain recombines TRBV2 with TRBJ2-5, with 10 positions matching TRBD2. Germline V CDR1 and CDR2: SNHLY, FYNNEI. Trimming removed 4 bases from V and 4 bases from J; junction bases left unmatched: 6. The CDR3 is 15 amino acids. The CDR3 region has the DNA TGTGCCAGCAGTGCCGAGCGGGGGGGCATAGAGACCCAGTACTTC. Its translation: CASSAERGGIETQYF.

The chain has TRBV2 and TRBJ2-1; the D gene is possibly TRBD2 (6 bases). The CDR3 spans 11 residues. Germline V CDR1 and CDR2: SNHLY, FYNNEI. Trimming stripped 9 bases from V and 7 bases from J, with 10 bases between. CDR3 sequence reads: CASLAVNEQFF. CDR3 DNA sequence: TGTGCCAGTTTAGCGGTAAATGAGCAGTTCTTC.